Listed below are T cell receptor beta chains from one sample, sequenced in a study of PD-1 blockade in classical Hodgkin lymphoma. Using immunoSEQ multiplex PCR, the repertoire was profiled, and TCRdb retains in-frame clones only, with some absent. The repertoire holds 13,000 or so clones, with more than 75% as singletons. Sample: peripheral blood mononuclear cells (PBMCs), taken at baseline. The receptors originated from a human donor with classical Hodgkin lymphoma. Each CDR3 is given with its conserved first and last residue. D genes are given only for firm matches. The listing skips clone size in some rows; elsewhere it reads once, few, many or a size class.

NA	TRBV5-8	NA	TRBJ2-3	CASSFSGYDTQYF	TGTGCCAGCAGCTTTAGTGGGTACGATACGCAGTATTTT
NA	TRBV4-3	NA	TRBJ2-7	CASSHHRAEDEQYF	TGCGCCAGCAGCCACCACAGGGCAGAGGACGAGCAGTACTTC
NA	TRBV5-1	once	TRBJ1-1	CASSLAALYTEAFF	TGCGCCAGCAGCTTGGCAGCTTTGTACACTGAAGCTTTCTTT
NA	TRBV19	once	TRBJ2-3	CASSMTDTQYF	TGTGCCAGTAGTATGACAGATACGCAGTATTTT
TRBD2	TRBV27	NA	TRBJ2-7	CASSPSGGMETYEQYF	TGTGCCAGCAGCCCGAGCGGGGGCATGGAGACCTACGAGCAGTACTTC
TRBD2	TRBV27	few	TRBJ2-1	CATGWGLAGENEQFF	TGTGCCACCGGTTGGGGGCTAGCGGGAGAAAATGAGCAGTTCTTC
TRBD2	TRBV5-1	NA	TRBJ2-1	CASNGQGRTSGRPGYNEQFF	TGCGCCAGCAACGGACAGGGGCGAACTAGCGGGAGGCCGGGTTACAATGAGCAGTTCTTC
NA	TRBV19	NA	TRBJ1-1	CASSMGGLTEAFF	TGTGCCAGTAGTATGGGGGGTCTCACTGAAGCTTTCTTT
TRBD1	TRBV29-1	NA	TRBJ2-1	CSFKTGEFYNEQFF	TGCAGCTTTAAGACAGGGGAGTTCTACAATGAGCAGTTCTTC
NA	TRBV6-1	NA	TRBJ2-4	CASSESMDGLLAKNIQYF	TGTGCCAGCAGTGAATCGATGGACGGACTTCTAGCCAAAAACATTCAGTACTTC
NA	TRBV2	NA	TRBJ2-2	CASLWLGSGRTGELFF	TGTGCCAGCCTGTGGTTAGGGTCGGGAAGAACCGGGGAGCTGTTTTTT
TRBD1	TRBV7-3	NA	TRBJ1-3	CASSLKTGNGNTIYF	TGTGCCAGCAGCTTAAAGACAGGGAATGGAAACACCATATATTTT
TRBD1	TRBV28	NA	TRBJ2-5	CATESDRGLETQYF	TGTGCCACCGAATCCGACAGGGGGCTAGAGACCCAGTACTTC
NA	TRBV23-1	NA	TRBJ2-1	CASSQIRPSGNEQFF	TGCGCCAGCAGTCAAATCCGCCCAAGTGGGAATGAGCAGTTCTTC
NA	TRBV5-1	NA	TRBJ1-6	CASSPDTNNSPLHF	TGCGCCAGCAGCCCGGACACAAATAATTCACCCCTCCACTTT
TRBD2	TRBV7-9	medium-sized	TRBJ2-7	CASSLASGGASEQYF	TGTGCCAGCAGCCTGGCTAGCGGGGGGGCTAGCGAGCAGTACTTC
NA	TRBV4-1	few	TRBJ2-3	CASSHQFTDTQYF	TGCGCCAGCAGCCATCAGTTCACAGATACGCAGTATTTT
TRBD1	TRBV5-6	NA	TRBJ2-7	CASSWGAGGTSSYEQYF	TGTGCCAGCAGCTGGGGCGCAGGGGGAACAAGCTCCTACGAGCAGTACTTC
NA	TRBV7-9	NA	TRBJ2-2	CASSLEVGGRERHTGELFF	TGTGCCAGCAGCTTAGAGGTCGGGGGCAGGGAAAGACACACCGGGGAGCTGTTTTTT